Listed below are T cell receptor beta chains from one sample, sequenced in a study of monozygotic twins with inflammatory bowel disease. TCRdb reprocessed the 5' RACE reads, keeping one entry per CDR3 protein, no DNA. Its clone listing holds some 150,000 distinct CDR3 sequences. The specimen was blood. All receptors come from a human donor with ulcerative colitis or Crohn's disease, or a healthy co-twin of an affected twin (not recorded which). Both conserved end residues are part of each CDR3.

V gene,J gene,CDR3 protein
TRBV4-1,TRBJ2-3,CASSQGQGASDTQYF
TRBV19,TRBJ2-3,CASSITGQGATDTQYF
TRBV5-4,TRBJ2-6,CASSLQVILSGANVLTF
TRBV7-2,TRBJ2-3,CASSLESTDTQYF
TRBV20-1,TRBJ2-4,CSGTGTLAKNIQYF
TRBV19,TRBJ1-4,CASSRGARTNEKLFF
TRBV5-6,TRBJ1-2,CASSPLGVGPYGYTF
TRBV7-2,TRBJ2-7,CASSHPTGEEQYF
TRBV7-9,TRBJ2-1,CASSFPGGGEQFF
TRBV12-3/TRBV12-4,TRBJ1-2,CASINARGGGYTF
TRBV5-1,TRBJ1-1,CASSAWDTQRTEAFF
TRBV7-7,TRBJ2-1,CASSSRLAGRDEQFF
TRBV20-1,TRBJ2-3,CSAGQAADTQYF
TRBV7-7,TRBJ2-2,CASSSGVRGTGELFF
TRBV11-2,TRBJ2-3,CASSSPGRLVDTQYF
TRBV7-6,TRBJ2-2,CASSFYPVAGENGELFF
TRBV20-1,TRBJ2-5,CSASFVGGKETQYF
TRBV5-1,TRBJ1-2,CASSPGQGLYGYTF
TRBV20-1,TRBJ2-7,CSTQGDTLAYEQYF
TRBV5-1,TRBJ1-1,CASSSTLAGFRDTEAFF
TRBV6-1,TRBJ1-4,CASTGPGQGIATNEKLFF